This TCR beta chain emerged from a study of somatic mutations in cytotoxic T cells in rheumatoid arthritis. Concerning this clone: What it binds is unknown.

Points from the study as a whole: Among 60 or so patients, roughly eight showed a largest CD8+ clone that surpassed 20% of CD8+ cells.

The CDR3 has 14 amino acids. Germline V gives CDR1 LNHDA, CDR2 SQIVND (reference sequence). Trimming removed 3 bases from V and 5 bases from J, with 13 bases in between. Measured with immunoSEQ multiplex PCR; TCRdb has only the in-frame clones, and not every one. This table holds tens of thousands of clones, approximately 84% found once. This TCR was sampled from an adult with rheumatoid arthritis. This rearrangement joins TRBV19 to TRBJ1-2; no definite D call. Sequences were obtained from CD8+ T cells sorted from blood. The CDR3 protein is CASSISGSLYGYTF. In nucleotides, the CDR3 is TGTGCCAGTAGTATCTCGGGCAGCCTGTATGGCTACACCTTC.